Below are 20 T cell receptor beta chains sequenced from a single sample in a study of T cell responses to AZD1222 COVID-19 vaccine (dated by TCRdb to about 2021). The time point label of this sample denotes: about 28 days (+/-7) after the second vaccine dose. Receptors were amplified or captured by the immunoSEQ multiplex PCR assay. This is the immuneACCESS table as TCRdb keeps it, with only in-frame sequences that have V and J called. A part of the clones is gone; compared with another copy, unresolved V genes explain less than half, and the rest is unexplained. This sample lists roughly 77,000 clones; 90% were detected once. The ten largest clones add up to 2.5% to 4% of the sample. Specimen: peripheral blood, collected 28 days after the second AZD1222 dose. The origin of the receptors is an adult who received the AZD1222 COVID-19 vaccine.

J is TRBJ2-3 and V is TRBV7-9, with D possibly being TRBD2 (5 bases). V lost 6 bases and J lost 1, with 14 bases in between. This CDR3 has 15 residues. Germline CDR1 SEHNR, CDR2 FQNEAQ (reference sequence). The chain's CDR3 is CASRRSGARTDTQYF. DNA of the CDR3: TGTGCCAGCAGAAGAAGCGGAGCCCGCACAGATACGCAGTATTTT.

J is TRBJ1-6 and V is TRBV3-1 (or the pseudogene TRBV3-2); D call uncertain. Trimming pared 6 bases from V and 0 bases from J, leaving 21 bases between. The CDR3 contains 19 residues. Germline-derived CDR1 and CDR2 are LGHDT and YNNKEL (reference sequence). The chain's CDR3 is CASSPGGPGLSSYNSPLHF. The DNA for the CDR3 is TGTGCCAGCAGTCCCGGCGGGCCAGGCCTGTCCTCCTATAATTCACCCCTCCACTTT.

This clone was seen a handful of times. V is TRBV7-2 and J is TRBJ2-7; D uncertain. The CDR3 loop spans 15 amino acids. CDR1 and CDR2 (germline): SGHTA, FQGNSA. Deletions cut 1 base from V and 5 bases from J, with 15 bases between. CDR3 loop: CASSLGGANSNEQYF. Written as DNA, the CDR3 is TGTGCCAGCAGCTTAGGTGGAGCAAATTCCAACGAGCAGTACTTC.

The chain carries TRBV5-1 and TRBJ2-2; maybe TRBD1 (6 bases). V was trimmed by 3 bases and J by 3 bases, leaving 9 bases between them. Germline V lookup: CDR1 SGHRS, CDR2 YFSETQ. The CDR3 spans 14 residues. This CDR3 reads CASSSRTDTGELFF. CDR3 DNA sequence: TGCGCCAGCAGCTCAAGGACAGACACCGGGGAGCTGTTTTTT. Drawing the rest from reference TRBV5-1 and TRBJ2-2, the complete variable domain is KAGVTQTPRYLIKTRGQQVTLSCSPISGHRSVSWYQQTPGQGLQFLFEYFSETQRNKGNFPGRFSGRQFSNSRSEMNVSTLELGDSALYLCASSSRTDTGELFFGEGSRLTVL.

The chain couples TRBV2 to TRBJ1-1; TRBD1 is a possible D gene (5 bases). CDR3 length: 14 residues. Per the germline V gene, CDR1 is SNHLY and CDR2 is FYNNEI. Trimming took 6 bases from V and 4 from J, leaving 15 bases between them. DNA of the CDR3: TGTGCCAGCAGGGGAACAGGTGGTAGCACTGAAGCTTTCTTT. It translates to CASRGTGGSTEAFF.

V and J are TRBV7-9 and TRBJ1-4; a possible D gene is TRBD1 (6 bases). The V end was cut by 3 bases, the J end by 0 bases, with 8 bases between. The germline V gene encodes CDR1 SEHNR and CDR2 FQNEAQ (reference sequence). The CDR3 runs 15 residues. This CDR3 reads CASSFTGTTNEKLFF. In nucleotides, the CDR3 is TGTGCCAGCAGCTTTACAGGGACAACTAATGAAAAACTGTTTTTT.

The chain uses TRBV9 and TRBJ2-6; unclear D gene. Trimming took off 10 bases at V and 4 bases at J, with 18 bases between the two ends. CDR3 length: 15 residues. Germline CDR1 and CDR2: SGDLS and YYNGEE. In DNA form, the CDR3 reads TGTGCCTCCCAGGACGCGACCCCCGGGGCCAACGTCCTGACTTTC. Residues: CASQDATPGANVLTF.

This clone occurred once. The chain joins TRBV4-2 to TRBJ1-5; 8 bases line up with TRBD1. V was clipped by 0 bases and J by 4 bases; unmatched bases: 2. CDR1 and CDR2 from the germline V gene are LGHNA and YNFKEQ. The CDR3 runs to 15 residues. This CDR3 reads CASSQDRQGNQPQHF. Here the CDR3 DNA reads TGTGCCAGCAGCCAAGATAGACAGGGGAATCAGCCCCAGCATTTT.

The rearrangement links TRBV2 to TRBJ1-1; D is unclear. The CDR3 is made up of 14 amino acids. The ends were cut back, 6 bases at V and 0 bases at J, with 11 bases in the middle. The germline V gene has CDR1 SNHLY and CDR2 FYNNEI. The CDR3 sequence: CASSFGSMNTEAFF. In DNA, the CDR3 is TGTGCCAGCAGCTTTGGGTCTATGAACACTGAAGCTTTCTTT.

This sequence joins TRBV6-5 and TRBJ1-2; TRBD1 is a possible D gene (5 bases). Germline V gene data show CDR1 as MNHEY and CDR2 as SVGAGI. There are 16 residues in the CDR3. Trimming cost V 6 bases and J 0 bases, with 17 bases left between them. The CDR3 protein is CASSYGGGRANYGYTF. The CDR3 nucleotides are TGTGCCAGCAGCTACGGCGGGGGTCGCGCTAACTATGGCTACACCTTC.

The J gene is TRBJ2-3, the V gene TRBV9; D ambiguous. The CDR3 sequence is 14 residues long. Trimming removed 4 bases from V and 6 bases from J, with 15 bases in between. Germline assignment: CDR1 SGDLS and CDR2 YYNGEE. The CDR3 spells CASSRSGLTDTQYF. The CDR3 DNA reads as TGTGCCAGCAGCAGATCGGGTTTGACGGATACGCAGTATTTT.

This chain links TRBV29-1 with TRBJ2-2, with D possibly matching TRBD2 (5 bases). This CDR3 is built from 15 residues. With 4 bases removed from V and 3 bases from J, the gap between germline ends came to 15 bases. Per the germline V gene, CDR1 is SQVTM and CDR2 is ANQGSEA. The CDR3 sequence is CSVGARADYTGELFF. DNA for the CDR3: TGCAGCGTTGGTGCCCGAGCGGACTACACCGGGGAGCTGTTTTTT.

This chain joins TRBV3-1 (or the pseudogene TRBV3-2) and TRBJ2-3; 8 nucleotides align to TRBD2. Germline CDR1 reads LGHDT; CDR2 reads YNNKEL (reference sequence). V was clipped by 6 bases and J by 2 bases; unmatched bases: 7. The CDR3 is 15 amino acids. CDR3 DNA: TGTGCCAGCAGATTTAGCGGGGATTTCACAGATACGCAGTATTTT. Protein product: CASRFSGDFTDTQYF.

The V and J genes are TRBV5-1 and TRBJ1-2, with unresolved D. The V and J ends lost 0 bases and 4 bases respectively, with 10 bases between them. Germline CDR1 is SGHRS and CDR2 is YFSETQ. CDR3 length: 14 residues. CDR3 coding DNA: TGCGCCAGCAGCTTGGAAGGCGCCAGCTATGGCTACACCTTC. Translation gives CASSLEGASYGYTF.

The chain has TRBV6-5 and TRBJ1-6; TRBD1 matches 9 bases. Trimming cost V 6 bases and J 10 bases; bases outside gene matches: 7. The CDR3 contains 14 residues. Germline V gene data show CDR1 as MNHEY and CDR2 as SVGAGI. The CDR3 loop reads CASRTGTGNSPLHF. The CDR3 DNA reads TGTGCCAGCAGAACCGGGACAGGGAACTCACCCCTCCACTTT.

This rearrangement joins TRBV5-1 to TRBJ2-5; D is perhaps TRBD1 (5 bases). V was cut by 3 bases and J by 5 bases, with 11 bases left in between. From germline, CDR1 is SGHRS and CDR2 YFSETQ. The CDR3 runs to 13 residues. CDR3 bases: TGCGCCAGCAGCTGGGGCCTAGAGGAGACCCAGTACTTC. It specifies CASSWGLEETQYF.

CDR3 sequence: CASSPRRGVSTDTQYF. Written as DNA, the CDR3 is TGTGCCAGCAGCCCCCGGCGGGGGGTTAGCACAGATACGCAGTATTTT. The rearrangement links TRBV7-8 to TRBJ2-3; TRBD2 agrees at 8 bases. The germline V gene encodes CDR1 SGHVS and CDR2 FQNEAQ. V was pared by 5 bases and J by 0 bases, with 7 bases of the junction left unmatched. The CDR3 length is 16 residues.

The chain has TRBV5-4 and TRBJ2-3; a possible D gene is TRBD1 (5 bases). Germline CDR1 reads SGHNT; CDR2 reads YYREEE (reference sequence). The CDR3 runs to 14 residues. The V and J ends lost 2 bases and 2 bases respectively, with 9 bases between them. CDR3 in DNA: TGTGCCAGCAGCTTCAGACAGAACACAGATACGCAGTATTTT. Its translation: CASSFRQNTDTQYF.

The CDR3 coding sequence is TGTGCCAGCAGACAAACACAACCGGGAAACACCATATATTTT. Protein product: CASRQTQPGNTIYF. The chain couples TRBV25-1 to TRBJ1-3, with D hard to call. This CDR3 is 14 amino acids long. Per germline, CDR1 MGHDK and CDR2 SYGVNS. V was cut by 6 bases and J by 4 bases, with 13 bases left in between.

V and J are TRBV7-2 and TRBJ1-5; D is possibly TRBD1 (6 bases). Deletions cut 1 base from V and 4 bases from J, with 20 bases between. CDR3 size: 18 residues. Per the germline V gene, CDR1 is SGHTA and CDR2 is FQGNSA. The DNA of the CDR3 is TGTGCCAGCAGCTTAGTCAGTGCAAGGACAGCGGTTAATCAGCCCCAGCATTTT. It specifies CASSLVSARTAVNQPQHF.